These 24 T cell receptor beta chains share one sample of origin, sequenced in a study of response to subunit inactivated influenza vaccine. TCRdb re-analysed the RT-PCR reads in MiXCR, keeping a single row per CDR3 protein. The table records 600,000 to 700,000 distinct CDR3 sequences, approximately 15% of them present only once. Sequences were derived from PBMCs from blood, sampled around 15 days before vaccination. The receptors were sampled from a man aged 45-60 years who received an inactivated influenza vaccine.

This sequence joins TRBV7-8 and TRBJ2-5; D uncertain. V lost 1 base and J 2 bases, leaving 14 bases between the germline ends. From germline, CDR1 is SGHVS and CDR2 FQNEAQ. This CDR3 region has 16 residues. The DNA for the CDR3 is TGTGCCAGCAGCTTAGGAAAATACCAAAGACAAGAGACCCAGTACTTC. This encodes CASSLGKYQRQETQYF. The full variable domain, with the rest looked up from reference TRBV7-8 and TRBJ2-5, is GAGVSQSPRYKVAKRGQDVALRCDPISGHVSLFWYQQALGQGPEFLTYFQNEAQLDKSGLPSDRFFAERPEGSVSTLKIQRTQQEDSAVYLCASSLGKYQRQETQYFGPGTRLLVL.

This clonotype was detected ten times or more. The V and J genes are TRBV7-9 and TRBJ2-1, with D possibly called TRBD1 or TRBD2 (5 bases each). With 3 bases removed from V and 3 bases from J, the gap between germline ends came to 12 bases. The CDR3 consists of 15 residues. Per germline, CDR1 SEHNR and CDR2 FQNEAQ (reference sequence). In nucleotides, the CDR3 is TGTGCCAGCAGCTTGAGGGGAGACTACTACAATGAGCAGTTCTTC. Translating gives CASSLRGDYYNEQFF.

The rearrangement joins TRBV10-3 to TRBJ1-3, with D perhaps TRBD1 (6 bases). Per germline, CDR1 ENHRY and CDR2 SYGVKD. CDR3 size: 16 residues. V lost 3 bases and J 4 bases, leaving 16 bases between the germline ends. The DNA for the CDR3 is TGTGCCATCAGTGAAACTTTGGGGGGCAGGGGAAACACCATATATTTT. This sequence encodes CAISETLGGRGNTIYF.

J is TRBJ2-1 and V is TRBV5-6; D possibly corresponds to TRBD2 (5 bases). The V gene's germline CDR1 is SGHDT and CDR2 YYEEEE. There are 15 residues in the CDR3. With 3 bases removed from V and 7 bases from J, the gap between germline ends came to 17 bases. The CDR3 region has the DNA TGTGCCAGCAGCTCAGCGGCAGACTGGCATAATGAGCAGTTCTTC. Residues: CASSSAADWHNEQFF. The complete variable domain, with remaining parts taken from reference TRBV5-6 and TRBJ2-1, reads DAGVTQSPTHLIKTRGQQVTLRCSPKSGHDTVSWYQQALGQGPQFIFQYYEEEERQRGNFPDRFSGHQFPNYSSELNVNALLLGDSALYLCASSSAADWHNEQFFGPGTRLTVL.

This chain connects TRBV28 to TRBJ2-1; D not resolved. V lost 6 bases to trimming and J lost 5 bases, with 14 bases between them. Germline CDR1 reads MDHEN; CDR2 reads SYDVKM. This CDR3 region has 14 residues. The CDR3 nucleotides read TGTGCCAGCAGCTTCTCTTTGTCCCACAATGAGCAGTTCTTC. Translating gives CASSFSLSHNEQFF. Filled out from reference TRBV28 and TRBJ2-1, the complete variable domain reads DVKVTQSSRYLVKRTGEKVFLECVQDMDHENMFWYRQDPGLGLRLIYFSYDVKMKEKGDIPEGYSVSREKKERFSLILESASTNQTSMYLCASSFSLSHNEQFFGPGTRLTVL.

This clonotype was recorded a few times. The chain employs TRBV20-1 and TRBJ2-7; TRBD2 agrees at 11 bases. The CDR3 runs to 15 residues. CDR1 and CDR2 (germline): DFQATT, SNEGSKA (reference sequence). After removal of 5 bases from V and 4 bases from J, the junction contained 10 bases not matched to a gene. Here the CDR3 reads CSAWILAGGNYEQYF. CDR3 bases: TGCAGTGCTTGGATTCTAGCGGGAGGAAATTACGAGCAGTACTTC.

This clonotype came up many times. This chain links TRBV29-1 with TRBJ2-1, with 8 bases fitting TRBD2. CDR1 and CDR2 (germline): SQVTM, ANQGSEA. J gave up 3 bases and V 6 bases, and 10 bases lay outside the gene matches. The CDR3 spans 15 residues. The CDR3 sequence is CSVLGASGYYNEQFF. The CDR3, as DNA: TGCAGCGTCTTAGGGGCTAGCGGGTACTACAATGAGCAGTTCTTC.

For the CDR3, the DNA is TGTGCCAGCAGCTTGCTCAGGACAGACTATGAAGCTTTCTTT. Translation: CASSLLRTDYEAFF. The chain recombines TRBV7-2 with TRBJ1-1; D possibly corresponds to TRBD1 (6 bases). Trimming left V 3 bases short and J 7 bases short, with 15 bases between. CDR1 and CDR2 from the germline V gene are SGHTA and FQGNSA. The CDR3 loop spans 14 amino acids.

By frequency in the sample, this clonotype is medium-sized (0.01 to 0.1%). This chain uses TRBV29-1 with TRBJ2-1; D gene ambiguous. V was shortened by 3 bases and J by 1 base, with 4 bases between the two germline ends. Germline values: CDR1 SQVTM, CDR2 ANQGSEA. The CDR3 is made up of 12 amino acids. CDR3 sequence reads: CSVDLSYNEQFF. The CDR3 DNA is TGCAGCGTTGACCTATCCTACAATGAGCAGTTCTTC.

This chain links TRBV20-1 with TRBJ2-7; tentative D call: TRBD1 (5 bases). V lost 6 bases and J 4 bases, leaving 16 bases between the germline ends. The germline V gene has CDR1 DFQATT and CDR2 SNEGSKA (reference sequence). CDR3 length equals 13 residues. The CDR3 spells CSALRQGSYEQYF. For the CDR3, the DNA is TGCAGTGCCCTTCGGCAGGGAAGTTACGAGCAGTACTTC.

The chain uses TRBV7-2 and TRBJ2-1; D is possibly TRBD2 (5 bases). The CDR3 consists of 15 residues. Trimming cost V 0 bases and J 3 bases, with 9 bases left between them. The V gene's germline CDR1 is SGHTA and CDR2 FQGNSA. The CDR3 spells CASSLAVGNYNEQFF. The CDR3 nucleotides are TGTGCCAGCAGCTTAGCGGTCGGGAACTACAATGAGCAGTTCTTC.

This rearrangement joins TRBV12-3 or TRBV12-4 to TRBJ2-5; maybe TRBD1 (5 bases). This CDR3 comprises 13 residues. The germline V and J ends were trimmed by 3 bases and 5 bases, with 10 bases remaining between them. As DNA, the CDR3 is TGTGCCAGCAGTTTTACAGGTCTCGAGACCCAGTACTTC. As protein: CASSFTGLETQYF.

This chain connects TRBV7-2 to TRBJ2-2; a possible D gene is TRBD1 (6 bases). The CDR3 extends over 15 amino acids. The germline V and J ends were trimmed by 6 bases and 1 base, with 12 bases remaining between them. Germline V gene sequence: CDR1 SGHTA, CDR2 FQGNSA. CDR3 residues: CASSKGQLNTGELFF. The CDR3 DNA follows: TGTGCCAGCAGTAAAGGACAGTTGAACACCGGGGAGCTGTTTTTT.

The chain has TRBV12-3 or TRBV12-4 and TRBJ2-1; D may be TRBD1 (6 bases). Trimming cost V 2 bases and J 8 bases, with 13 bases left between them. This CDR3 has 14 residues. The CDR3 is CASSLSNRVDEQFF. CDR3 sequence (DNA): TGTGCCAGCAGTTTATCTAACAGGGTCGATGAGCAGTTCTTC.

This chain connects TRBV6-2 or TRBV6-3 to TRBJ2-3, with D tentatively TRBD2 (5 bases). The germline gives CDR1 MNHEY, CDR2 SVGEGT. The CDR3 is made up of 15 amino acids. V was shortened by 6 bases and J by 0 bases, with 13 bases between the two germline ends. The CDR3 here is CASSSSGISTDTQYF. CDR3 sequence (DNA): TGTGCCAGCAGCTCATCCGGGATTAGCACAGATACGCAGTATTTT.

The chain joins TRBV27 to TRBJ2-3; D is perhaps TRBD1 (5 bases). Germline V lookup: CDR1 MNHEY, CDR2 SMNVEV (reference sequence). This CDR3 region has 17 residues. V was shortened by 5 bases and J by 1 base, with 19 bases between the two germline ends. CDR3 in DNA: TGTGCCAGCAGTCCCAGGGTCGGTACGAAGGGCACAGATACGCAGTATTTT. Encoded protein: CASSPRVGTKGTDTQYF.

This clonotype has a handful of counts. The chain is built from TRBV6-2 or TRBV6-3 and TRBJ2-1; D could derive from TRBD1 or TRBD2 (6 bases each). The CDR3 spans 15 residues. V lost 7 bases and J 1 base, leaving 14 bases between the germline ends. Germline V lookup: CDR1 MNHEY, CDR2 SVGEGT. CDR3 sequence reads: CASNGGQPSYNEQFF. CDR3 DNA sequence: TGTGCCAGCAACGGGGGCCAACCTTCCTACAATGAGCAGTTCTTC.

This clonotype has ten or more counts. J is TRBJ1-6 and V is TRBV12-3 or TRBV12-4; TRBD1 might be the D (5 bases). V lost 2 bases and J 0 bases, leaving 14 bases between the germline ends. The CDR3 contains 18 residues. CDR3 in DNA: TGTGCCAGCAGTTTAAGGTTGGGGGGGAGCTCCTATAATTCACCCCTCCACTTT. It encodes CASSLRLGGSSYNSPLHF.

This clonotype occurred once. This chain uses TRBV27 with TRBJ2-7; D may match TRBD1 or TRBD2 (5 bases each). Trimming left V 6 bases short and J 4 bases short, with 13 bases between. The CDR3 loop spans 13 amino acids. The germline V gene has CDR1 MNHEY and CDR2 SMNVEV (reference sequence). The CDR3 loop is CASRPSGGYEQYF. CDR3 in DNA: TGTGCCAGCAGACCGTCTGGGGGATACGAGCAGTACTTC.

This chain joins TRBV10-3 and TRBJ2-7; TRBD1 is a possible D gene (6 bases). Trimming took off 0 bases at V and 4 bases at J, with 13 bases between the two ends. Germline CDR1 reads ENHRY; CDR2 reads SYGVKD. This CDR3 spans 15 amino acids. CDR3 protein: CAISESGDISYEQYF. The CDR3 nucleotides are TGTGCCATCAGTGAGTCGGGGGACATCTCATACGAGCAGTACTTC.

The chain uses TRBV12-3 or TRBV12-4 and TRBJ2-5; D remains unclear. V was shortened by 6 bases and J by 5 bases, with 10 bases between the two germline ends. The CDR3 covers 12 residues. The CDR3 DNA reads TGTGCCAGCAGATGGGCGTCGGAGACCCAGTACTTC. Its translation: CASRWASETQYF.

This clonotype was recorded many times. The rearrangement uses TRBV7-2 and TRBJ2-3; D might be TRBD1 (6 bases). The CDR3 contains 13 residues. V gave up 1 base and J gave up 14 bases, with 16 bases separating them. Germline V gene data show CDR1 as SGHTA and CDR2 as FQGNSA. The CDR3 spells CASSLESQGGAYF. The CDR3 nucleotides are TGTGCCAGCAGCTTAGAATCACAGGGTGGGGCGTATTTT.

This chain uses TRBV11-2 with TRBJ2-2, with 7 bases aligning to TRBD1. The length of the CDR3 is 13 residues. V shed 2 bases and J 7 bases; nucleotides not matched to a gene: 1. The germline CDR1 and CDR2 sequences are SGHAT and FQNNGV. The CDR3 here is CASSLRGLGELFF. The CDR3 nucleotides are TGTGCCAGCAGCTTAAGGGGGCTCGGGGAGCTGTTTTTT.

This clonotype occurred a few times. The chain uses TRBV4-3 and TRBJ2-1, with 9 nucleotides matching TRBD2. The CDR3 sequence is 15 residues long. With 3 bases clipped from V and 4 bases from J, the junction kept 4 bases outside the gene matches. CDR1 and CDR2 from the germline V gene are LGHNA and YSLEER. CDR3: CASSHSSGDYNEQFF. The CDR3 region has the DNA TGCGCCAGCAGCCACTCTAGCGGGGATTACAATGAGCAGTTCTTC.